The clone carrying this T cell receptor (delta chain) rates as large. Other DNA sequences in the sample encode the same CDR3. The data were obtained in a study of gamma-delta T cells after stem cell transplantation. The CDR3 spans 15 residues. Germline assignment: CDR1 GEAIGNYY and CDR2 EKD. V gave up 3 bases and J gave up 1 base; unmatched junction bases: 4. TCRdb fed the RT-PCR reads to CATT. This sample has a few thousand delta-chain clones, with around 3.4% found just once. This clonotype was obtained from a human donor. It is not recorded whose cells these are; they may come from a transplant donor. The genes are TRDV2 and TRDJ1, with TRDD3 identical over 10 bases. Sequencing used gamma-delta T cells. CDR3: CACDPWGISTDKLIF. CDR3 bases: TGTGCCTGTGACCCCTGGGGGATAAGCACCGATAAACTCATCTTT.